This is a list of T cell receptor beta chains from one sample in a study of blood T cell repertoires in COVID-19. Using immunoSEQ multiplex PCR, the repertoire was profiled, and TCRdb retains in-frame clones only, with some absent. The sample lists about 240,000 clones, 70% to 90% occurring once. The sequenced sample was peripheral blood. The source is a woman aged 60-75 years with active or convalescent COVID-19. CDR3s include the opening cysteine and the closing phenylalanine or tryptophan. A D gene is named only where the DNA matches it firmly. Size values are once, few and many counts, or a class for expanded clones, and some rows have none.

j_call d_call clone_size v_call cdr3_nt cdr3_aa
TRBJ2-3 TRBD2 - TRBV5-4 TGTGCCAGCAGCTTGGCGGCGGGGGGGCCAGCAGATACGCAGTATTTT CASSLAAGGPADTQYF
TRBJ1-1 TRBD1 - TRBV15 TGTGCCACCAGCAGACGACAGGGAGTAAGCACTGAAGCTTTCTTT CATSRRQGVSTEAFF
TRBJ2-5 - once TRBV23-1 TGCGCCAGCAGTCAGATCCTCGGGGATGAGGAAGAGACCCAGTACTTC CASSQILGDEEETQYF
TRBJ1-1 TRBD1 - TRBV29-1 TGCAGCGTTGAGGCCGACAGGGGCACTGAAGCTTTCTTT CSVEADRGTEAFF
TRBJ2-5 TRBD2 - TRBV5-1 TGCGCCAGCAGCTTGACCGGGGGGGCCCCAGAGACCCAGTACTTC CASSLTGGAPETQYF
TRBJ2-4 TRBD1 - TRBV7-9 TGTGCCAGCAGCTTAGCCGACAGGGGCAAAAACATTCAGTACTTC CASSLADRGKNIQYF
TRBJ1-2 - - TRBV10-3 TGTGCCATCTTCAGGGTACCCTATGGCTACACCTTC CAIFRVPYGYTF
TRBJ2-1 - - TRBV10-1 TGCGCCAGCAGTGAGCCCGGGACTCACAATGAGCAGTTCTTC CASSEPGTHNEQFF
TRBJ1-3 - - TRBV19 TGTGCCAGTAGCCCCTCAGGCCCAGGGACTGGAAACACCATATATTTT CASSPSGPGTGNTIYF
TRBJ2-2 - - TRBV7-2 TGTGCCAGCAGCTCCCAGACTAGAATCACCGGGGAGCTGTTTTTT CASSSQTRITGELFF
TRBJ1-2 - - TRBV7-8 TGTGCCAGCAGCTTATCGGTGAACTATGGCTACACCTTC CASSLSVNYGYTF
TRBJ2-1 - - TRBV11-3 TGTGCCAGCAGCTTAGGGCTCGGAGAACAGTTCTTC CASSLGLGEQFF
TRBJ1-3 - - TRBV29-1 TGCAGCGTTGAACTAGAGAACTCTGGAAACACCATATATTTT CSVELENSGNTIYF
TRBJ2-1 TRBD1 - TRBV30 TGTGCCTGGAATAGGGACAGCTACAATGAGCAGTTCTTC CAWNRDSYNEQFF
TRBJ1-5 - - TRBV2 TGTGCCAGCAGTGAAGCGCGGGGGTTTGGTCAGCCCCAGCATTTT CASSEARGFGQPQHF
TRBJ1-2 - once TRBV7-2 TGTGCCAGCAGCTTAGGAGGGAACTATGGCTACACCTTC CASSLGGNYGYTF
TRBJ2-3 - - TRBV11-2 TGTGCCAGCAGCTTAGGGACAAGGCAGTATTTT CASSLGTRQYF
TRBJ1-1 - - TRBV18 TGTGCCAGCTCCAGAAGGGAGAGGAACACTGAAGCTTTCTTT CASSRRERNTEAFF
TRBJ1-2 - - TRBV10-3 TGTGCCATCAGCCCGGGACAACCCCCCTATGGCTACACCTTC CAISPGQPPYGYTF
TRBJ2-1 TRBD1 - TRBV29-1 TGCAGCGAGGACAGGGACAATGAGCAGTTCTTC CSEDRDNEQFF
TRBJ1-1 - few TRBV7-9 TGTGCCAGCAAACGGAGGGAGGTGAACACTGAAGCTTTCTTT CASKRREVNTEAFF
TRBJ1-2 - - TRBV4-1 TGCGCCAGCAGCCAAGATTGGCGCTCCTTGAGGACCTTC CASSQDWRSLRTF
TRBJ2-5 TRBD1 - TRBV5-1 TGCGCCAGCAGCTCGGGGACGACAGGGCAAGAGACCCAGTACTTC CASSSGTTGQETQYF
TRBJ2-6 - - TRBV6-4 TGTGCCAGCAGTGCCCAAGGGGGAAGCTCTGGGGCCAACGTCCTGACTTTC CASSAQGGSSGANVLTF
TRBJ1-6 - - TRBV11-3 TGTGCCAGCAGCTTTAGGGCAGGAGGGAATTCACCCCTCCACTTT CASSFRAGGNSPLHF